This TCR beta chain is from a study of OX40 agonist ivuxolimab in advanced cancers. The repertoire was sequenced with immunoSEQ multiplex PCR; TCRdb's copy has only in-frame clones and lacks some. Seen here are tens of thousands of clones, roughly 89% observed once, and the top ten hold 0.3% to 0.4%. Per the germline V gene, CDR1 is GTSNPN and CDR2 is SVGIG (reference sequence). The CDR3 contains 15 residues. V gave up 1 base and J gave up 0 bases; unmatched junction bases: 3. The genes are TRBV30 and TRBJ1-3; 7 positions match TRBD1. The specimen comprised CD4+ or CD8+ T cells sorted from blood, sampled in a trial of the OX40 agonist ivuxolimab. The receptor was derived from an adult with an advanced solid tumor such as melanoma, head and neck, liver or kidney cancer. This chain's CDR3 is CAWSGQGYSGNTIYF. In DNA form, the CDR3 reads TGTGCCTGGAGTGGACAGGGCTACTCTGGAAACACCATATATTTT.